Below, 13 T cell receptor beta chains from the same sample are listed, as sequenced in a study of T cells in Graves' hyperthyroidism and ophthalmopathy. Authors of the study amplified TCR beta CDR3 regions from RNA transcripts. The TCR CDR3 first-round RT-PCR relied on the HTBI primer set. Via MiXCR, TCRdb re-called the multiplex PCR reads, giving one row per CDR3 protein. The sample comprises approximately 300,000 distinct CDR3 sequences, about 17% of which are singletons, and just over 55% rests with the top ten. Sequenced material: blood. These TCRs come from an older woman with Graves' ophthalmopathy.

On this clonotype itself: This could be a read error, since a much larger clone is one nucleotide away. Written as DNA, the CDR3 is TGCGCCAGCAGCTTCTCAGGGTCGAACGAGCAGTACTTC. This gives the protein CASSFSGSNEQYF. The chain uses TRBV5-1 and TRBJ2-7, with D possibly being TRBD1 (5 bases). V was pared by 2 bases and J by 5 bases, with 11 bases between. Germline V CDR1 and CDR2: SGHRS, YFSETQ. There are 13 residues in the CDR3.

CDR3 nucleotide sequence: TGCGCCAGCAGCTTGAGCCTAGCGGGAGCCAATGAGCAGTTCTTC. This encodes CASSLSLAGANEQFF. V gene TRBV5-1 combines with J gene TRBJ2-1; 10 bases agree with TRBD2. CDR1 is SGHRS and CDR2 is YFSETQ in the germline V gene. CDR3 length: 15 amino acids. The J segment lost 6 bases and the V segment lost 1 base, leaving 4 bases of the junction unmatched.

This clonotype showed up many times. The rearrangement joins TRBV7-2 to TRBJ2-5; 9 nucleotides line up with TRBD2. This CDR3 spans 15 amino acids. The ends lost 3 bases at V and 4 bases at J; junction bases unmatched: 6. Germline V gives CDR1 SGHTA, CDR2 FQGNSA. The CDR3 spells CASSFQRGVGETQYF. The DNA of the CDR3 is TGTGCCAGCAGCTTCCAGCGGGGGGTCGGAGAGACCCAGTACTTC. The variable domain in full, with the rest retrieved from reference TRBV7-2 and TRBJ2-5, is GAGVSQSPSNKVTEKGKDVELRCDPISGHTALYWYRQSLGQGLEFLIYFQGNSAPDKSGLPSDRFSAERTGGSVSTLTIQRTQQEDSAVYLCASSFQRGVGETQYFGPGTRLLVL.

This chain uses TRBV2 with TRBJ2-1, with 9 nucleotides matching TRBD1. The CDR3 loop spans 13 amino acids. Germline values: CDR1 SNHLY, CDR2 FYNNEI. The trim removed 7 bases at V and 9 bases at J, leaving 7 bases unmatched. The CDR3 spells CASTGQGGIEQFF. Written as DNA, the CDR3 is TGTGCCAGCACGGGACAGGGTGGGATTGAGCAGTTCTTC.

V gene TRBV6-1 combines with J gene TRBJ1-3; 10 bases line up with TRBD1. CDR3 length equals 15 residues. V lost 4 bases, J lost 4 bases, and 4 bases stayed unmatched. The germline V gene has CDR1 MNHNS and CDR2 SASEGT. In DNA form, the CDR3 reads TGTGCCAGCAGTGCGACAGGGGGCGCGGGAAACACCATATATTTT. It encodes CASSATGGAGNTIYF.

This clonotype was seen at least ten times. V gene TRBV2 combines with J gene TRBJ2-7; 10 positions agree with TRBD2. Germline V CDR1 and CDR2: SNHLY, FYNNEI. V shed 6 bases, J shed 0 bases, and the junction held 8 bases outside the gene matches. This CDR3 is built from 16 residues. As DNA, the CDR3 is TGTGCCAGCAGAGCCAGGCTAGCGGGAGTCTCCTACGAGCAGTACTTC. It codes for CASRARLAGVSYEQYF.

This clonotype was counted at least ten times. The rearrangement uses TRBV10-3 and TRBJ2-7; 9 nucleotides align to TRBD1. The V and J ends lost 2 bases and 5 bases, in that order; junction bases with no gene match: 13. Germline CDR1 and CDR2: ENHRY and SYGVKD. The CDR3 consists of 17 residues. The CDR3 sequence is CAISETSSGTGSHEQYF. In nucleotides, the CDR3 is TGTGCCATCAGTGAGACCTCGTCCGGGACAGGGAGCCACGAGCAGTACTTC.

V is TRBV29-1 and J is TRBJ2-3, with D possibly being TRBD2 (6 bases). This CDR3 spans 13 amino acids. Germline V CDR1 and CDR2: SQVTM, ANQGSEA. Trimming cost V 3 bases and J 2 bases, with 9 bases left between them. The CDR3, as DNA: TGCAGCGTTGATGGCGGGATCACAGATACGCAGTATTTT. Protein product: CSVDGGITDTQYF.

J is TRBJ2-1 and V is TRBV19, with D possibly matching TRBD1 (5 bases). Germline loops: CDR1 LNHDA, CDR2 SQIVND (reference sequence). Trimming took off 4 bases at V and 10 bases at J, with 8 bases between the two ends. The CDR3 sequence is 11 residues long. In DNA, the CDR3 is TGTGCCAGTAGTACCAGGGAAGAGCAGTTCTTC. Translating gives CASSTREEQFF.

This clonotype was seen at least ten times. This chain links TRBV7-2 with TRBJ2-4; D ambiguous. V lost 2 bases to trimming and J lost 4 bases, with 12 bases between them. The CDR3 is made up of 15 amino acids. The germline CDR1 and CDR2 sequences are SGHTA and FQGNSA. The DNA for the CDR3 is TGTGCCAGCAGCTTAATGGCAGATAGAAAAAACATTCAGTACTTC. Its protein product is CASSLMADRKNIQYF. Full variable domain (missing parts from reference TRBV7-2 and TRBJ2-4): GAGVSQSPSNKVTEKGKDVELRCDPISGHTALYWYRQSLGQGLEFLIYFQGNSAPDKSGLPSDRFSAERTGGSVSTLTIQRTQQEDSAVYLCASSLMADRKNIQYFGAGTRLSVL.

This clonotype has only a few counts. The V call is TRBV29-1, the J call TRBJ1-2; TRBD1 matches 7 bases. Trimming cost V 4 bases and J 0 bases; bases outside gene matches: 11. This CDR3 contains 16 residues. CDR1 and CDR2 from the germline V gene are SQVTM and ANQGSEA. The chain's CDR3 is CSVGGQIAESNYGYTF. The CDR3 bases are TGCAGCGTTGGGGGACAGATTGCGGAATCTAACTATGGCTACACCTTC.

This clonotype was counted many times. The chain recombines TRBV20-1 with TRBJ1-1; no firm D call. The CDR3 has 11 amino acids. Germline assignment: CDR1 DFQATT and CDR2 SNEGSKA (reference sequence). V lost 3 bases, J lost 4 bases, and 6 bases lay in between. For the CDR3, the DNA is TGCAGTGCTAGTCAACCCACTGAAGCTTTCTTT. Translation: CSASQPTEAFF.

This clonotype appeared a few times. This chain connects TRBV5-6 to TRBJ1-5; D gene uncertain. The CDR3 has 14 residues. Trimming shortened V by 4 bases and J by 3 bases, and 11 bases separated the two germline ends. Germline values: CDR1 SGHDT, CDR2 YYEEEE. In DNA, the CDR3 is TGTGCCAGCAGCACACGTCCTACCAATCAGCCCCAGCATTTT. This encodes CASSTRPTNQPQHF. Full variable domain (outside the CDR3, taken from reference TRBV5-6 and TRBJ1-5): DAGVTQSPTHLIKTRGQQVTLRCSPKSGHDTVSWYQQALGQGPQFIFQYYEEEERQRGNFPDRFSGHQFPNYSSELNVNALLLGDSALYLCASSTRPTNQPQHFGDGTRLSIL.